Below are 18 T cell receptor beta chains sequenced from a single sample in a study of CD8 T cells in ankylosing spondylitis. MiXCR was run by TCRdb on the 5' RACE reads, yielding one entry per CDR3 protein. The sample has around 150,000 distinct CDR3 sequences; roughly 18% are singletons. Input material: blood, either unsorted or a sorted T cell fraction (not recorded which). These receptors were taken from a male donor with ankylosing spondylitis or in good health (not recorded which).

For this clonotype: Given a much more abundant clone one base away, this may be a read error. The rearrangement uses TRBV11-2 and TRBJ1-2; D is unresolved. Germline V gives CDR1 SGHAT, CDR2 FQNNGV. This CDR3 contains 12 residues. The CDR3 coding sequence is TGTGCCAGCAGCTTCGGGAACTATGGCTACATCTTC. Translation gives CASSFGNYGYIF.

The chain combines TRBV19 with TRBJ2-7, with TRBD1 matching 7 bases. The V gene end was trimmed by 6 bases and the J gene end by 2 bases; junction bases not matched to a gene: 7. This CDR3 is built from 14 residues. CDR1 and CDR2 from the germline V gene are LNHDA and SQIVND (reference sequence). The CDR3 nucleotides are TGTGCCAGTAGCCGACAGGGCAGGACCTACGAGCAGTACTTC. Encoded protein: CASSRQGRTYEQYF.

This clonotype was seen at least ten times. V and J are TRBV5-1 and TRBJ1-1; tentatively, D is TRBD1 (6 bases). V was trimmed by 0 bases and J by 11 bases, leaving 14 bases between them. From germline, CDR1 is SGHRS and CDR2 YFSETQ. This CDR3 comprises 13 residues. The CDR3 coding sequence is TGCGCCAGCAGCTTGGCCGCAGGGGCCTTGGCTTTCTTT. It encodes CASSLAAGALAFF.

The sample holds a few counts of this clonotype. V is TRBV6-1 and J is TRBJ2-1; D may be TRBD1 (6 bases). The CDR3 is made up of 14 amino acids. Germline values: CDR1 MNHNS, CDR2 SASEGT. V shed 6 bases and J shed 0 bases, with 9 bases lying between them. The CDR3 here is CASSRDNSYNEQFF. CDR3 bases: TGTGCCAGCAGCCGGGACAACTCCTACAATGAGCAGTTCTTC.

This clonotype was recorded many times. The chain combines TRBV5-1 with TRBJ2-7; 8 positions match TRBD1. The J segment lost 3 bases and the V segment lost 7 bases, leaving 12 bases of the junction unmatched. CDR1 SGHRS and CDR2 YFSETQ come from the germline V gene. The CDR3 runs 15 residues. The CDR3 region has the DNA TGCGCCAGCCGCTCTACCCTCGGGACAGGCTACGAGCAGTACTTC. It translates to CASRSTLGTGYEQYF.

The rearrangement joins TRBV28 to TRBJ2-7; 10 bases line up with TRBD1. CDR1 is MDHEN, CDR2 SYDVKM, per germline. Losses at the gene ends were 1 base for V and 5 bases for J; bases not matched to a gene: 8. The CDR3 is made up of 16 amino acids. The DNA of the CDR3 is TGTGCCAGCAGTTTATTTTTTGGGACAGGGGTCAACGAGCAGTACTTC. This encodes CASSLFFGTGVNEQYF.

This chain connects TRBV20-1 to TRBJ1-5; the D gene is possibly TRBD1 (5 bases). From germline, CDR1 is DFQATT and CDR2 SNEGSKA (reference sequence). CDR3 length: 14 amino acids. V dropped 3 bases and J dropped 1 base, with 10 bases sitting between them. CDR3 in DNA: TGCAGTGCTAGTGGGGGTTACAGCAATCAGCCCCAGCATTTT. As protein: CSASGGYSNQPQHF.

This chain links TRBV28 with TRBJ2-3; weak D call: TRBD1 (6 bases). This CDR3 contains 15 residues. V gave up 6 bases and J gave up 7 bases, with 20 bases separating them. Germline V gene sequence: CDR1 MDHEN, CDR2 SYDVKM. CDR3 sequence reads: CASSSGDPAANTQYF. For the CDR3, the DNA is TGTGCCAGCAGCTCAGGGGATCCGGCGGCGAATACGCAGTATTTT.

This clonotype was picked up a small number of times. The chain is built from TRBV20-1 and TRBJ2-7; D might be TRBD2 (5 bases). CDR3 size: 12 residues. V was clipped by 4 bases and J by 3 bases, with 10 bases between them. Germline lookup yields CDR1 DFQATT and CDR2 SNEGSKA (reference sequence). In DNA, the CDR3 is TGCAGTGCTAAGGGCGGGTTCTACGAGCAGTACTTC. It encodes CSAKGGFYEQYF.

The chain has TRBV12-3 or TRBV12-4 and TRBJ2-5, with D uncertain. V was shortened by 5 bases and J by 10 bases, with 23 bases between the two germline ends. The CDR3 extends over 15 amino acids. In nucleotides, the CDR3 is TGTGCCAGCAGTCCAATCCACCGGGTCCCGAAGGACCAGTACTTC. The encoded protein is CASSPIHRVPKDQYF.

This clonotype was observed a few times. V is TRBV27 and J is TRBJ2-1; 8 positions agree with TRBD2. Trimming took 5 bases from V and 8 from J; bases not matched to a gene: 14. The CDR3 runs 16 residues. CDR1 is MNHEY and CDR2 is SMNVEV in the germline V gene (reference sequence). CDR3 sequence: CASSRESSGSPYEQFF. The CDR3 nucleotides are TGTGCCAGCAGTAGGGAATCGAGCGGGAGTCCGTATGAGCAGTTCTTC.

This clonotype has a handful of counts. CDR3 in DNA: TGTGCCAGCAGCCCTGGCCGGTTATGGTATGGCTACACCTTC. Amino acids: CASSPGRLWYGYTF. V and J are TRBV5-6 and TRBJ1-2; D is undetermined. Germline V gene sequence: CDR1 SGHDT, CDR2 YYEEEE. CDR3 length: 14 residues. V gave up 4 bases and J gave up 5 bases, with 15 bases separating them.

The rearrangement links TRBV30 to TRBJ1-1, with D perhaps matching TRBD1 (5 bases). Trimming left V 7 bases short and J 1 base short, with 10 bases between. Germline CDR1 reads GTSNPN; CDR2 reads SVGIG (reference sequence). The CDR3 covers 12 residues. The CDR3 DNA follows: TGTGCCTTAAGGGACGGGAACACTGAAGCTTTCTTT. It translates to CALRDGNTEAFF.

This clonotype has only a few counts. The chain combines TRBV7-2 with TRBJ2-3; D is ambiguous. The V gene lost 1 base and the J gene lost 6 bases, with 17 bases spanning the gap. Germline-derived CDR1 and CDR2 are SGHTA and FQGNSA. The CDR3 loop spans 16 amino acids. CDR3 amino acids: CASSLGGQLKTDTQYF. The CDR3 nucleotides are TGTGCCAGCAGCTTAGGTGGCCAACTTAAAACGGATACGCAGTATTTT.

This rearrangement joins TRBV20-1 to TRBJ1-5; no clear D. With 3 bases removed from V and 4 bases from J, the gap between germline ends came to 7 bases. CDR1 and CDR2 from the germline V gene are DFQATT and SNEGSKA (reference sequence). This CDR3 is 12 amino acids long. CDR3 residues: CSARRGNQPQHF. CDR3 in DNA: TGCAGTGCTAGGCGAGGGAATCAGCCCCAGCATTTT.

This clonotype was recorded a few times. This sequence joins TRBV9 and TRBJ1-2, with a tentative D call TRBD1 (5 bases). The V end lost 3 bases, the J end lost 4 bases, and 10 bases lay between the germline ends. The length of the CDR3 is 13 residues. Germline V gene sequence: CDR1 SGDLS, CDR2 YYNGEE. CDR3 sequence: CASSAGTGYGYTF. CDR3 DNA: TGTGCCAGCAGCGCCGGGACGGGCTATGGCTACACCTTC.

In DNA form, the CDR3 reads TGCGCCAGCAGCATGGGACAGGAGCCAGATACGCAGTATTTT. It is translated as CASSMGQEPDTQYF. The V gene is TRBV5-1, the J gene TRBJ2-3; TRBD1 aligns across 8 bases. The CDR3 has 14 amino acids. From germline, CDR1 is SGHRS and CDR2 YFSETQ. V was pared by 4 bases and J by 4 bases, with 5 bases of the junction left unmatched.

This clonotype was seen a handful of times. The chain uses TRBV28 and TRBJ2-3; the D is unclear. Germline V gene sequence: CDR1 MDHEN, CDR2 SYDVKM. V shed 2 bases and J shed 11 bases, with 8 bases lying between them. The CDR3 covers 11 residues. The CDR3 DNA sequence: TGTGCCAGCAGTTTAAGGTTGGGGCAGTATTTT. It encodes CASSLRLGQYF.